The sequence of this TCR beta chain was determined in a study of blood T cell repertoires in COVID-19. Study information: Nucleic acid was either cDNA or gDNA, and it came from T cells, B-cell-depleted T cells, or PBMCs.

Method: immunoSEQ multiplex PCR; TCRdb's copy keeps in-frame clones and lacks some. The sample yields roughly 220,000 clones, 70% to 90% seen once. The CDR3 consists of 20 residues. Germline-derived CDR1 and CDR2 are LNHDA and SQIVND (reference sequence). The trim removed 3 bases at V and 2 bases at J, leaving 20 bases unmatched. Sequencing was performed on peripheral blood. The origin of this receptor is a man between 60 and 75 years old with acute or convalescent COVID-19. This chain connects TRBV19 to TRBJ2-5; 8 nucleotides align to TRBD2. The CDR3 nucleotides read TGTGCCAGTAGTATGTCGTGGCGGGAGGAGGAATTAGGGGGGCAAGAGACCCAGTACTTC. Amino acids: CASSMSWREEELGGQETQYF.